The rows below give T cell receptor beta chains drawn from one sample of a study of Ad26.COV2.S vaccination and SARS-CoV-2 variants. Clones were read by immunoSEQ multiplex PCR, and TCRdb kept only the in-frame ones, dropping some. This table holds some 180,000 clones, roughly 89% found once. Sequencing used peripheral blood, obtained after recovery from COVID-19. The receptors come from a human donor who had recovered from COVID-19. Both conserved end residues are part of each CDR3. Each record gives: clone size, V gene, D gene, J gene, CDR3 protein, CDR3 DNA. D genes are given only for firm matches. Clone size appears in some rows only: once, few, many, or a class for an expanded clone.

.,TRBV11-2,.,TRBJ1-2,CASSLGGDSGRYGYTF,TGTGCCAGCAGCTTAGGGGGAGATTCCGGACGATATGGCTACACCTTC
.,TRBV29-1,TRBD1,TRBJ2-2,CSAGQGPGELFF,TGCAGCGCGGGACAGGGTCCCGGGGAGCTGTTTTTT
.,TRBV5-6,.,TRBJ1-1,CASSWGPGNEAFF,TGTGCCAGCAGCTGGGGCCCTGGCAATGAAGCTTTCTTT
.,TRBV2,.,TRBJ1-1,CASSVAGDTEAFF,TGTGCCAGCAGTGTAGCGGGAGACACTGAAGCTTTCTTT
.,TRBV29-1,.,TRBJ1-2,CSSTGSYGYTF,TGCAGCTCGACCGGGAGCTATGGCTACACCTTC
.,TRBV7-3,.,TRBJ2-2,CASSLEGPAGELFF,TGTGCCAGCAGCTTGGAGGGCCCGGCCGGGGAGCTGTTTTTT
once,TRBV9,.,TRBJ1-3,CASSDTGPLAGNTIYF,TGTGCCAGCAGCGACACAGGGCCCCTTGCTGGAAACACCATATATTTT
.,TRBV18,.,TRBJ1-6,CASSRSRYNSPLHF,TGTGCCAGCTCAAGATCCAGGTATAATTCACCCCTCCACTTT
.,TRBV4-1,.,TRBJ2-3,CASSAGFTDTQYF,TGCGCCAGCAGTGCAGGGTTCACAGATACGCAGTATTTT
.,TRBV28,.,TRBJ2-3,CASSFTGGGDTQYF,TGTGCCAGCAGTTTCACAGGGGGGGGAGATACGCAGTATTTT
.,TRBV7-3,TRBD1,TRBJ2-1,CASSFYPGGYNEQFF,TGTGCCAGCAGCTTTTACCCAGGGGGATACAATGAGCAGTTCTTC
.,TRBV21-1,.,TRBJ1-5,CASRKDGTASNQPQHF,TGTGCCAGCAGGAAAGACGGGACGGCTAGCAATCAGCCCCAGCATTTT
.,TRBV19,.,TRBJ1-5,CASSTDNLSQPQHF,TGTGCCAGTAGTACGGACAATTTATCGCAGCCCCAGCATTTT